This T cell receptor (beta chain) originates from a study of control samples from healthy donors and cancer patients. Assay: immunoSEQ multiplex PCR; the TCRdb copy retains only in-frame clones and omits some. The repertoire has around 100,000 clones, less than 95% of them found once; the top ten carry less than 4.5%. Sequencing was performed on blood. The clonotype originates from a woman younger than 35 in good health.

The CDR3 coding sequence is TGTGCCAGCAGCCCCCAGGGAGCTGGGGCCAACGTCCTGACTTTC. Residues: CASSPQGAGANVLTF. J is TRBJ2-6 and V is TRBV5-6, with D tentatively TRBD1 or TRBD2 (5 bases each). V was trimmed by 4 bases and J by 2 bases, leaving 10 bases between them. CDR3 length equals 15 residues. Germline CDR1 reads SGHDT; CDR2 reads YYEEEE. The variable domain in full, with the rest retrieved from reference TRBV5-6 and TRBJ2-6, is DAGVTQSPTHLIKTRGQQVTLRCSPKSGHDTVSWYQQALGQGPQFIFQYYEEEERQRGNFPDRFSGHQFPNYSSELNVNALLLGDSALYLCASSPQGAGANVLTFGAGSRLTVL.